The 17 T cell receptor beta chains in this list originate from one sample, sequenced in a study of vaccination and CD4 T cells after COVID-19. No antigen has been assigned to these receptors. Scientists ran DNA taken from cultured CD4+ T cells through the Oncomine TCR Beta short-read assay for sequencing. TCRdb re-called the PCR reads with MiXCR, one entry per CDR3 protein. The data contain about 11,000 distinct CDR3 sequences, approximately 40% of them singletons. Treatment of the sample: approximately nine-day PBMC culture with coronavirus spike peptide pools or control peptides (ViraFEST assay). Sample: CD4+ T cells from blood, cultured in vitro. The receptors come from a human donor who had recovered from COVID-19.

This clonotype was seen a single time. V is TRBV20-1 and J is TRBJ2-5; D is uncertain. Trimming left V 2 bases short and J 1 base short, with 14 bases between. Germline V lookup: CDR1 DFQATT, CDR2 SNEGSKA (reference sequence). The CDR3 runs to 15 residues. The CDR3 DNA sequence: TGCAGTGCTAGAAATCCGGGTTCGACCCAAGAGACCCAGTACTTC. It is translated as CSARNPGSTQETQYF.

V usage is TRBV7-9 and J usage is TRBJ2-5; 11 nucleotides line up with TRBD2. J was trimmed by 4 bases and V by 2 bases; bases with no gene match: 6. Germline V lookup: CDR1 SEHNR, CDR2 FQNEAQ (reference sequence). CDR3 length equals 16 residues. The CDR3 is CASSLNSLAGGETQYF. The CDR3 coding sequence is TGTGCCAGCAGCTTAAATAGCCTAGCGGGGGGAGAGACCCAGTACTTC.

In its sample, this clonotype was seen a few times. The chain joins TRBV20-1 to TRBJ2-3; a weak D match, TRBD1 (5 bases). Germline V gives CDR1 DFQATT, CDR2 SNEGSKA (reference sequence). The CDR3 spans 14 residues. V was cut by 5 bases and J by 0 bases, with 12 bases left in between. CDR3: CSAPDSASTDTQYF. For the CDR3, the DNA is TGCAGTGCTCCCGACAGTGCTAGCACAGATACGCAGTATTTT.

The chain recombines TRBV10-1 with TRBJ2-2; perhaps D is TRBD1 or TRBD2 (5 bases each). The ends were cut back, 10 bases at V and 1 base at J, with 16 bases in the middle. This CDR3 spans 15 amino acids. The germline gives CDR1 WNHNN, CDR2 SYGVQD (reference sequence). The CDR3 bases are TGCGCCACCCCGGGATCGACAGAGAACACCGGGGAGCTGTTTTTT. The encoded protein is CATPGSTENTGELFF.

The chain joins TRBV7-2 to TRBJ2-5; 7 nucleotides match TRBD2. V lost 5 bases, J lost 2 bases, and 8 bases stayed unmatched. This CDR3 has 15 amino acids. Germline loops: CDR1 SGHTA, CDR2 FQGNSA. The CDR3 protein is CASSPGGGRQETQYF. Written as DNA, the CDR3 is TGTGCCAGCAGCCCTGGGGGGGGGAGGCAAGAGACCCAGTACTTC.

The genes are TRBV28 and TRBJ1-1; D might be TRBD1 (5 bases). Germline CDR1 MDHEN, CDR2 SYDVKM. V was cut by 8 bases and J by 6 bases, with 16 bases left in between. The CDR3 loop spans 13 amino acids. The DNA of the CDR3 is TGTGCCAGCTCTCAAGGGGAAAGGGCTGAAGCTTTCTTT. It translates to CASSQGERAEAFF.

DNA of the CDR3: TGTGCCAGCAGTACCGGGGCGAACACTGAAGCTTTCTTT. Its protein product is CASSTGANTEAFF. V gene TRBV7-2 combines with J gene TRBJ1-1, with D perhaps matching TRBD1 (5 bases). The CDR3 sequence is 13 residues long. Looked up from germline, CDR1 is SGHTA and CDR2 is FQGNSA. With 6 bases removed from V and 1 base from J, the gap between germline ends came to 9 bases.

This chain connects TRBV28 to TRBJ1-3, with D perhaps matching TRBD1 (5 bases). The CDR3 totals 15 residues. V lost 5 bases, J lost 0 bases, and 11 bases lay in between. Germline assignment: CDR1 MDHEN and CDR2 SYDVKM. This CDR3 is CASSPRTYSGNTIYF. In DNA, the CDR3 is TGTGCCAGCAGTCCACGGACATACTCTGGAAACACCATATATTTT.

This clonotype was observed a handful of times. V gene TRBV28 combines with J gene TRBJ1-2; 7 bases line up with TRBD1. The length of the CDR3 is 15 residues. The germline CDR1 and CDR2 sequences are MDHEN and SYDVKM. The J segment lost 4 bases and the V segment lost 6 bases, leaving 11 bases of the junction unmatched. The CDR3 nucleotides are TGTGCCAGCAGACTAGACAGGGCCCTGGCCTATGGCTACACCTTC. This sequence encodes CASRLDRALAYGYTF.

This clonotype was seen a handful of times. The chain is built from TRBV20-1 and TRBJ2-2; 11 bases agree with TRBD2. In germline, CDR1 is DFQATT, CDR2 SNEGSKA (reference sequence). This CDR3 comprises 15 residues. The junction had 5 bases not matched to a gene; V was cut back by 6 bases and J by 2 bases. CDR3 nucleotides: TGCAGTGCCCGGACTAGCGGGTCTAACACCGGGGAGCTGTTTTTT. Translated, it gives CSARTSGSNTGELFF.

The chain links TRBV10-3 to TRBJ1-6; TRBD1 aligns across 7 bases. Looked up from germline, CDR1 is ENHRY and CDR2 is SYGVKD. The J segment lost 10 bases and the V segment lost 7 bases, leaving 10 bases of the junction unmatched. This CDR3 contains 14 residues. CDR3 DNA sequence: TGTGCCATCACCGAGAGTCAGGGGGTCTCACCCCTCCACTTT. It is translated as CAITESQGVSPLHF.

A few counts support this clonotype. V and J are TRBV27 and TRBJ1-5, with D hard to call. Germline lookup yields CDR1 MNHEY and CDR2 SMNVEV (reference sequence). The CDR3 consists of 15 residues. Trimming took 3 bases from V and 1 from J, leaving 10 bases between them. This chain's CDR3 is CASSFAGRSNQPQHF. CDR3 in DNA: TGTGCCAGCAGTTTTGCGGGTCGGAGCAATCAGCCCCAGCATTTT.

In DNA form, the CDR3 reads TGCGCCAGCAGCTACTCCCAGGGGCGAATGTCAACTAATGAAAAACTGTTTTTT. The encoded protein is CASSYSQGRMSTNEKLFF. The rearrangement joins TRBV4-1 to TRBJ1-4; a weak D match, TRBD1 (6 bases). Germline CDR1 reads MGHRA; CDR2 reads YSYEKL. The CDR3 totals 18 residues. V dropped 5 bases and J dropped 0 bases, with 19 bases sitting between them.

This chain joins TRBV12-3 or TRBV12-4 and TRBJ2-7; TRBD1 is a possible D gene (6 bases). Trimming took off 6 bases at V and 6 bases at J, with 12 bases between the two ends. CDR3 length: 12 amino acids. CDR3 region: CASSWGRGEQYF. The CDR3, as DNA: TGTGCCAGCAGCTGGGGCAGGGGCGAGCAGTACTTC.

This chain joins TRBV6-1 and TRBJ2-5, with TRBD1 matching 10 bases. The CDR3 has 16 residues. J was trimmed by 2 bases and V by 10 bases; bases with no gene match: 13. Germline V gene lookup returns CDR1 MNHNS and CDR2 SASEGT. CDR3 bases: TGTGCCATCAGGAGGGGCGACAGGGGGCGTCAAGAGACCCAGTACTTC. This encodes CAIRRGDRGRQETQYF.

The chain joins TRBV14 to TRBJ1-1; TRBD1 might be the D (6 bases). Per germline, CDR1 SGHDN and CDR2 FVKESK. The CDR3 length is 14 residues. V gave up 1 base and J gave up 5 bases, with 11 bases separating them. In DNA, the CDR3 is TGTGCCAGCAGCCAAGGACAGGCGGGAACTGAAGCTTTCTTT. It codes for CASSQGQAGTEAFF.

The chain carries TRBV25-1 and TRBJ2-5; D not certain. Looked up from germline, CDR1 is MGHDK and CDR2 is SYGVNS. The V gene lost 0 bases and the J gene lost 3 bases, with 2 bases spanning the gap. This CDR3 contains 12 residues. In DNA form, the CDR3 reads TGTGCCAGCAGTGAATATGAAGAGACCCAGTACTTC. It yields the protein CASSEYEETQYF.